This T cell receptor beta chain stems from a study of monozygotic twins with inflammatory bowel disease. The CDR3 length is 13 residues. Germline assignment: CDR1 MNHEY and CDR2 SMNVEV (reference sequence). General study points: IBD patients had lower TCRbeta diversity (inverse Simpson) than healthy co-twins. Support was lacking for any single strong IBD-associated signal or clonotype.

Worth noting for this clonotype: Antigen specificity is unknown.

Samples each yielded cDNA through eight separate reactions. Researchers put TCRalpha and TCRbeta cDNA through two nested PCRs lasting around 15 and 10 cycles. Each CDR3 protein gets one entry in TCRdb, which reprocessed the 5' RACE reads and gives no DNA. This table holds more than 350,000 distinct CDR3 sequences. This chain connects TRBV27 to TRBJ1-5. The sequence derives from a human donor with ulcerative colitis or Crohn's disease, or a healthy co-twin of an affected twin (not recorded which). The sequencing sample was made of blood. The CDR3 loop is CASRVESHQPQHF.